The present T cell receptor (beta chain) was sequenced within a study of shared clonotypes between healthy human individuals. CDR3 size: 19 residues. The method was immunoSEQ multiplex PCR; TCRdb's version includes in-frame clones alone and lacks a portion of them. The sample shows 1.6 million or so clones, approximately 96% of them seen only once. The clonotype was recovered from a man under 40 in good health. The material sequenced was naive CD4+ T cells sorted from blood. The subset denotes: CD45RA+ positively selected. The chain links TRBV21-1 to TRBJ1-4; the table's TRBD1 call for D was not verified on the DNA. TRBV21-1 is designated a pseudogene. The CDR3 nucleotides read TGTGCCAGCAGCAGTGGGACAGCCAGGAAACTAACAACTAATGAAAAACTGTTTTTT. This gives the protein CASSSGTARKLTTNEKLFF.